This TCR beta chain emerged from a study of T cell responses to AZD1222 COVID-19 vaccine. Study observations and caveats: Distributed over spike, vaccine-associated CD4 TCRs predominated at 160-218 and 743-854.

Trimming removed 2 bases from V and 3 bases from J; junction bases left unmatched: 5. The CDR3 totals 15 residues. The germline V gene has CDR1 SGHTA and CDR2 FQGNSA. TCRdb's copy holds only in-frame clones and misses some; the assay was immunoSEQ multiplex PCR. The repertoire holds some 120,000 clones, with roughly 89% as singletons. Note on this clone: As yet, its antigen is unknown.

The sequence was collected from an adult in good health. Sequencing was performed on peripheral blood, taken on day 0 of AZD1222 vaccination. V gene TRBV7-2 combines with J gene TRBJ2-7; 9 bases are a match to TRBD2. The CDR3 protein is CASSLTGREGYEQYF. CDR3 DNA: TGTGCCAGCAGCTTAACAGGGCGGGAGGGCTACGAGCAGTACTTC. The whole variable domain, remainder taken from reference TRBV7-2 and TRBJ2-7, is GAGVSQSPSNKVTEKGKDVELRCDPISGHTALYWYRQSLGQGLEFLIYFQGNSAPDKSGLPSDRFSAERTGGSVSTLTIQRTQQEDSAVYLCASSLTGREGYEQYFGPGTRLTVT.